The rows below give T cell receptor beta chains drawn from one sample of a study of shared clonotypes between healthy human individuals. The method was immunoSEQ multiplex PCR; TCRdb's version includes in-frame clones alone and lacks a portion of them. Of 2 million to 3 million clones listed, under 95% are singletons. Sequences were obtained from naive CD4+ T cells from PBMCs. The receptors were sampled from a man aged 18 to 29 in good health. Some clones in this sample may be carry-over from other donors' samples. CDR3s leave out the opening cysteine and the closing phenylalanine or tryptophan.

j_call | v_call | cdr3_aa
TRBJ1-1 | TRBV28 | ASSLPDSGKAF
TRBJ2-3 | TRBV12-5 | ASACNYTSGIFTDTQY
TRBJ1-4 | TRBV25-1 | ASTDRETNEKLF
TRBJ1-1 | TRBV11-2 | ASSLRGVTPLNTEAF
TRBJ2-5 | TRBV25-1 | ASSDQGAQETQY
TRBJ1-2 | TRBV6-5 | ASRIGFSGYT
TRBJ2-2 | TRBV29-1 | SPIGQGNTGELF
TRBJ1-1 | TRBV10-3 | AISGTGLEMQAF
TRBJ2-7 | TRBV4-1 | ASSQRQGTPYEQY
TRBJ2-7 | TRBV4-3 | ASSQDSLAGGRAYEQY
TRBJ2-3 | TRBV5-6 | ASSRQTDTQY
TRBJ2-7 | TRBV28 | ASSAPGTGHYEQY
TRBJ1-2 | TRBV7-3 | ASSTTGDGYT
TRBJ2-3 | TRBV9 | ASSRRLAGTDTQY
TRBJ2-7 | TRBV2 | ASKDTTYEQY
TRBJ2-2 | TRBV21-1 | ASSKGTTRSTGELF
TRBJ2-1 | TRBV2 | ASSGTSGRDWSYNEQF
TRBJ1-2 | TRBV7-9 | ASSAMGPGSYGYT
TRBJ2-3 | TRBV27 | ASRAQTEGGTDTQY
TRBJ1-2 | TRBV7-9 | ASSSWDRAGYGYT
TRBJ2-3 | TRBV4-1 | ASSQEGQASPTDTQY
TRBJ1-2 | TRBV27 | ASSSPLRELAGYT
TRBJ1-1 | TRBV4-1 | ASTPLQGFMNTEAF
TRBJ1-1 | TRBV18 | ASSPSDRSENTEAF
TRBJ2-3 | TRBV7-3 | ASSGRDGTDTQY
TRBJ1-2 | TRBV5-4 | ASSSSDGLGGYT
TRBJ2-1 | TRBV4-1 | ASSQEQITSSYNEQF
TRBJ1-1 | TRBV11-2 | ASSLGWGGVNTEAF
TRBJ1-1 | TRBV28 | ASSLARGNTEAF
TRBJ2-5 | TRBV5-1 | ASSLTGVVETQY
TRBJ2-5 | TRBV28 | ASSKAFPRTQY
TRBJ1-2 | TRBV30 | AWSGYRGTNYGYT
TRBJ2-5 | TRBV2 | ASSTGETQY
TRBJ1-3 | TRBV28 | ASSSPRDRPSGNTIY
TRBJ2-3 | TRBV27 | ASSLGQGRDTQY
TRBJ2-7 | TRBV25-1 | ASSAAGGREQY
TRBJ2-6 | TRBV9 | ASSTSGANVLT
TRBJ2-2 | TRBV6-5 | ASLSGSSGTGELF
TRBJ2-7 | TRBV5-4 | ASSLVAGGPHEQY
TRBJ1-4 | TRBV4-1 | ASSQASRQGPNNEKLF
TRBJ1-1 | TRBV29-1 | SVEEVWARNTEAF
TRBJ2-1 | TRBV5-1 | ASSLEQTFNEQF
TRBJ1-6 | TRBV30 | ACPLTGVNSPLH
TRBJ1-2 | TRBV5-1 | ASSPSRDFLKGYT
TRBJ1-2 | TRBV6-6 | ASSQFRTGPNYGYT
TRBJ1-2 | TRBV7-2 | ASSYDREPGYT
TRBJ2-7 | TRBV28 | ASSLDHPLRGGYEQY
TRBJ2-7 | TRBV5-1 | ASSTYRGEEQY
TRBJ1-1 | TRBV6-6 | ASSSQGEGTEAF
TRBJ2-7 | TRBV7-2 | ASSLSSYEQY
TRBJ1-5 | TRBV20-1 | SASKDQPQH
TRBJ2-1 | TRBV5-1 | ASSLAWLSDEQF
TRBJ2-1 | TRBV28 | ASSPPRGSYNEQF
TRBJ2-1 | TRBV6-1 | ASTISYNEQF
TRBJ2-1 | TRBV7-3 | ASSSTRTSGDNEQF
TRBJ1-1 | TRBV5-1 | ASSPSAAEAF
TRBJ2-3 | TRBV28 | ASSLGGANTDTQY